Shown below are 30 T cell receptor beta chains from a single sample sequenced in a study of shared clonotypes between healthy human individuals. Assay used: immunoSEQ multiplex PCR; TCRdb lists only in-frame clones, some missing. Of roughly 2.5 million clones in the sample, just over 90% were seen once. Material for sequencing was naive CD4+ T cells sorted from blood. Documented subset: CD45RA+ positively selected. Receptors were obtained from a man younger than 35 in good health.

The chain combines TRBV15 with TRBJ2-3; D gene unclear. Trimming shortened V by 8 bases and J by 4 bases, and 22 bases separated the two germline ends. Germline values: CDR1 LNHNV, CDR2 YYDKDF (reference sequence). This CDR3 has 16 amino acids. CDR3 DNA sequence: TGTGCCACCTTACTCCCGACCACAAAATACGCAGATACGCAGTATTTT. Translated, it gives CATLLPTTKYADTQYF.

The rearrangement uses TRBV25-1 and TRBJ2-4, with D hard to call. V was clipped by 5 bases and J by 0 bases, with 11 bases between them. Per germline, CDR1 MGHDK and CDR2 SYGVNS. This CDR3 is built from 15 residues. This chain's CDR3 is CASSYSSEAKNIQYF. CDR3 in DNA: TGTGCCAGCAGTTACTCGTCCGAAGCCAAAAACATTCAGTACTTC.

CDR3 DNA sequence: TGCGCCAGCAGCATAGCGGGAGACTACAATGAGCAGTTCTTC. Its translation: CASSIAGDYNEQFF. The chain combines TRBV10-2 with TRBJ2-1, with TRBD2 identical over 9 bases. Germline assignment: CDR1 WSHSY and CDR2 SAAADI. With 6 bases clipped from V and 3 bases from J, the junction kept 3 bases outside the gene matches. The CDR3 has 14 amino acids.

J is TRBJ1-4 and V is TRBV2, with TRBD1 identical over 9 bases. Germline V gene data show CDR1 as SNHLY and CDR2 as FYNNEI. This CDR3 region has 15 residues. V shed 4 bases, J shed 5 bases, and the junction held 5 bases outside the gene matches. The CDR3 coding sequence is TGTGCCAGCAGTGTACAGGGACAGGGAAATGAAAAACTGTTTTTT. This encodes CASSVQGQGNEKLFF.

This clone is a singleton in its sample. The genes are TRBV29-1 and TRBJ1-2; 9 bases fit TRBD1. Losses at the gene ends were 3 bases for V and 3 bases for J; bases not matched to a gene: 8. The CDR3 sequence is 15 residues long. The germline V gene has CDR1 SQVTM and CDR2 ANQGSEA. This CDR3 is CSVEAGTGSYYGYTF. In DNA form, the CDR3 reads TGCAGCGTTGAGGCCGGGACAGGGAGTTACTATGGCTACACCTTC.

The rearrangement links TRBV18 to TRBJ2-7; TRBD2 aligns across 7 bases. Germline V gives CDR1 KGHSH, CDR2 LQKENI. V dropped 3 bases and J dropped 0; count of bases not matched to a gene: 5. The CDR3 loop spans 15 amino acids. The CDR3 sequence: CASSPRAGPSYEQYF. The DNA of the CDR3 is TGTGCCAGCTCACCTAGAGCGGGGCCCTCCTACGAGCAGTACTTC.

The chain has TRBV7-2 and TRBJ2-5, with 8 bases fitting TRBD2. This CDR3 contains 15 residues. The ends lost 5 bases at V and 4 bases at J; junction bases unmatched: 9. Germline lookup yields CDR1 SGHTA and CDR2 FQGNSA. The CDR3 sequence: CASSPRGAGGETQYF. CDR3 DNA sequence: TGTGCCAGCAGCCCGCGGGGGGCGGGGGGAGAGACCCAGTACTTC.

The chain recombines TRBV4-1 with TRBJ2-5; 7 positions agree with TRBD1. The junction had 7 bases not matched to a gene; V was cut back by 1 base and J by 5 bases. From germline, CDR1 is MGHRA and CDR2 YSYEKL. The CDR3 runs to 15 residues. The DNA of the CDR3 is TGCGCCAGCAGCCAAGCGACAGGGTCTCAGGAGACCCAGTACTTC. Its translation: CASSQATGSQETQYF.

This clone has just one count. The same CDR3 can be traced to other DNA sequences in this sample. V is TRBV19 and J is TRBJ2-5, with unresolved D. The CDR3 loop spans 13 amino acids. Between the trimmed V and J ends, which lost 3 bases and 5 bases, there was a span of 10 bases. CDR1 and CDR2 from the germline V gene are LNHDA and SQIVND (reference sequence). Here the CDR3 DNA reads TGTGCCAGTAGTATTTCTGGGTTGGAGACCCAGTACTTC. Protein: CASSISGLETQYF.

V is TRBV7-9 and J is TRBJ2-3; 12 bases align to TRBD2. From germline, CDR1 is SEHNR and CDR2 FQNEAQ (reference sequence). This CDR3 is 17 amino acids long. The trim removed 1 base at V and 4 bases at J, leaving 6 bases unmatched. The CDR3: CASSLGLLAGGADTQYF. Here the CDR3 DNA reads TGTGCCAGCAGCTTAGGTCTACTAGCGGGAGGAGCAGATACGCAGTATTTT.

The chain carries TRBV10-3 and TRBJ2-7, with 11 bases aligning to TRBD2. With 4 bases clipped from V and 3 bases from J, the junction kept 5 bases outside the gene matches. The CDR3 is made up of 15 amino acids. The germline V gene encodes CDR1 ENHRY and CDR2 SYGVKD. For the CDR3, the DNA is TGTGCCATCAGTGGGGGACTAGCGGAAAGCTACGAGCAGTACTTC. Amino acids: CAISGGLAESYEQYF.

This sequence joins TRBV18 and TRBJ1-2; TRBD1 is a possible D gene (5 bases). The CDR3 consists of 14 residues. V was shortened by 1 base and J by 7 bases, with 13 bases between the two germline ends. Germline CDR1 reads KGHSH; CDR2 reads LQKENI. CDR3 coding DNA: TGTGCCAGCTCACCACGGCAGGGCCTAAGTGGCTACACCTTC. This sequence encodes CASSPRQGLSGYTF.

This clone has more than one count but fewer than ten. V and J are TRBV4-3 and TRBJ1-1, with no clear D. The germline V gene has CDR1 LGHNA and CDR2 YSLEER. This CDR3 is built from 14 residues. The germline V and J ends were trimmed by 4 bases and 1 base, with 10 bases remaining between them. The CDR3 here is CASSPIGENTEAFF. CDR3 bases: TGCGCCAGCAGCCCCATTGGGGAGAACACTGAAGCTTTCTTT.

V is TRBV15 and J is TRBJ1-5; the D is unclear. Per the germline V gene, CDR1 is LNHNV and CDR2 is YYDKDF (reference sequence). The CDR3 is 16 amino acids. V was pared by 0 bases and J by 3 bases, with 12 bases between. CDR3 amino acids: CATSRDSNLLNQPQHF. CDR3 sequence (DNA): TGTGCCACCAGCAGAGATAGTAACCTTCTCAATCAGCCCCAGCATTTT.

Concerning this clone: Other DNA sequences of this sample code for an identical CDR3. The chain employs TRBV10-2 and TRBJ1-3; no firm D call. Trimming shortened V by 2 bases and J by 0 bases, and 8 bases separated the two germline ends. In germline, CDR1 is WSHSY, CDR2 SAAADI. The length of the CDR3 is 15 residues. As DNA, the CDR3 is TGCGCCAGCAGTGAGGGATTGTTCTCTGGAAACACCATATATTTT. Translating it yields CASSEGLFSGNTIYF.

V and J are TRBV29-1 and TRBJ2-1, with TRBD2 identical over 8 bases. The CDR3 length is 16 residues. The germline V gene encodes CDR1 SQVTM and CDR2 ANQGSEA. The ends lost 5 bases at V and 0 bases at J; junction bases unmatched: 9. CDR3: CSVLRGEITSYNEQFF. The CDR3 nucleotides are TGCAGCGTTTTGCGGGGGGAAATAACCTCCTACAATGAGCAGTTCTTC.

The V gene is TRBV5-5, the J gene TRBJ1-2; 8 bases are shared with TRBD1. Looked up from germline, CDR1 is SGHKS and CDR2 is YYEKEE (reference sequence). The CDR3 has 15 amino acids. Trimming cost V 0 bases and J 4 bases; bases outside gene matches: 5. CDR3 nucleotides: TGTGCCAGCAGCTTGGCGGGACAGGTGTCCTATGGCTACACCTTC. Translating gives CASSLAGQVSYGYTF.

The chain combines TRBV29-1 with TRBJ2-3; no clear D. Germline V CDR1 and CDR2: SQVTM, ANQGSEA. The length of the CDR3 is 12 residues. V shed 6 bases and J shed 4 bases, with 11 bases lying between them. CDR3 region: CSVGNLADTQYF. CDR3 nucleotide sequence: TGCAGCGTGGGGAATCTAGCAGATACGCAGTATTTT.

DNA of the CDR3: TGTGCCATCAATAGCGGGGGGATCAGCTCCTACAATGAGCAGTTCTTC. Its translation is CAINSGGISSYNEQFF. The chain links TRBV10-3 to TRBJ2-1; the match to TRBD2 covers 10 bases. This CDR3 region has 16 residues. J lost 0 bases, V lost 7 bases, and 6 bases had no gene match. Germline V gene sequence: CDR1 ENHRY, CDR2 SYGVKD.

V gene TRBV6-5 combines with J gene TRBJ1-1; D gene unclear. This CDR3 is built from 14 residues. Trimming removed 7 bases from V and 2 bases from J, with 14 bases in between. Per the germline V gene, CDR1 is MNHEY and CDR2 is SVGAGI. In DNA form, the CDR3 reads TGTGCCAGCACCCCACTCCGGGGTAACACTGAAGCTTTCTTT. Its protein is CASTPLRGNTEAFF.

The chain employs TRBV7-2 and TRBJ2-7, with 7 bases that match TRBD1. Unmatched junction bases numbered 9, after V lost 1 base and J lost 6 bases. This CDR3 comprises 15 residues. CDR1 is SGHTA, CDR2 FQGNSA, per germline. CDR3 loop: CASSLGNRGSGEQYF. CDR3 bases: TGTGCCAGCAGCTTAGGGAACAGGGGTTCGGGCGAGCAGTACTTC.

V usage is TRBV5-1 and J usage is TRBJ1-1, with 8 bases fitting TRBD1. Germline CDR1 reads SGHRS; CDR2 reads YFSETQ. This CDR3 comprises 14 residues. The trim removed 1 base at V and 6 bases at J, leaving 5 bases unmatched. CDR3 DNA sequence: TGCGCCAGCAGCTTGCCAGGGGGCATTCCTGAAGCTTTCTTT. Residues: CASSLPGGIPEAFF.

The V call is TRBV6-1, the J call TRBJ1-2; D is ambiguous. V dropped 4 bases and J dropped 4 bases, with 19 bases sitting between them. CDR3 length equals 16 residues. Looked up from germline, CDR1 is MNHNS and CDR2 is SASEGT. The CDR3 spells CASSGPGPQAGYGYTF. The CDR3 DNA follows: TGTGCCAGCAGTGGACCGGGCCCCCAAGCTGGCTATGGCTACACCTTC.

V and J are TRBV2 and TRBJ2-7; D is unclear. CDR3 length: 13 residues. V was trimmed by 8 bases and J by 2 bases, leaving 13 bases between them. Germline V gene sequence: CDR1 SNHLY, CDR2 FYNNEI. DNA for the CDR3: TGTGCCAGCGAGGAATTGGCTCCCTACGAGCAGTACTTC. The encoded protein is CASEELAPYEQYF.

This clone was recorded only once. The chain combines TRBV5-1 with TRBJ2-1; D is perhaps TRBD2 (7 bases). Germline assignment: CDR1 SGHRS and CDR2 YFSETQ. V was pared by 4 bases and J by 7 bases, with 21 bases between. CDR3 length: 16 residues. The CDR3 coding sequence is TGCGCCAGCAGCGGGACGGGGGGCGGGAGTTGGAATGAGCAGTTCTTC. Its protein is CASSGTGGGSWNEQFF.

The chain recombines TRBV28 with TRBJ2-2; D is perhaps TRBD2 (6 bases). Germline assignment: CDR1 MDHEN and CDR2 SYDVKM. V lost 4 bases, J lost 0 bases, and 12 bases lay in between. The CDR3 covers 16 residues. CDR3 nucleotide sequence: TGTGCCAGCAGTTCCCTCGGGACTCCGAACACCGGGGAGCTGTTTTTT. Its protein is CASSSLGTPNTGELFF.

This chain uses TRBV5-1 with TRBJ2-3; TRBD1 matches at 10 bases. From germline, CDR1 is SGHRS and CDR2 YFSETQ. V was pared by 0 bases and J by 3 bases, with 4 bases of the junction left unmatched. The CDR3 has 16 residues. The CDR3 sequence is CASSLAGDRGTDTQYF. CDR3 DNA sequence: TGCGCCAGCAGCTTGGCCGGGGACAGGGGAACAGATACGCAGTATTTT.

The chain combines TRBV7-2 with TRBJ2-7; D is possibly TRBD1 (6 bases). The CDR3 has 13 amino acids. Germline V gene sequence: CDR1 SGHTA, CDR2 FQGNSA. V lost 5 bases, J lost 6 bases, and 14 bases lay in between. This CDR3 reads CASSLGTISEQYF. DNA of the CDR3: TGTGCCAGCAGCCTCGGGACAATCTCCGAGCAGTACTTC.

This clone was detected only once. The chain uses TRBV19 and TRBJ1-2, with 7 bases matching TRBD1. This CDR3 spans 14 amino acids. Germline lookup yields CDR1 LNHDA and CDR2 SQIVND (reference sequence). V shed 7 bases and J 6 bases; nucleotides not matched to a gene: 11. The CDR3 nucleotides read TGTGCCAGTAAAACGGTAGCGCAGGGGGATGGCTACACCTTC. Amino acids: CASKTVAQGDGYTF.

V and J are TRBV10-3 and TRBJ1-6, with 9 bases aligning to TRBD1. Germline trimming cut 6 bases from V and 9 bases from J; bases unmatched to any gene: 6. This CDR3 has 14 amino acids. Germline V gene data show CDR1 as ENHRY and CDR2 as SYGVKD. In DNA, the CDR3 is TGTGCCATCAGCCGGGACAGGGTACTTTCACCCCTCCACTTT. It translates to CAISRDRVLSPLHF.